The entry below describes one T cell receptor (beta chain). The record originates from a study of blood T cell repertoires in COVID-19. Study-wide background: Samples of COVID-19 (acute and convalescent) were obtained from the United States, Italy and Spain. PBMCs, B-cell-depleted T cells, or T cells provided the cDNA or gDNA that made up the material.

V lost 7 bases, J lost 5 bases, and 5 bases stayed unmatched. Germline CDR1 is SQVTM and CDR2 is ANQGSEA. The CDR3 spans 12 residues. In the authors' workflow: Amplification of reference gene primers was used by the study to estimate nucleated cell counts. This table comes from immunoSEQ multiplex PCR, and its TCRdb copy is limited to in-frame clones, with some not included. V and J calls and clone size come straight from that table; D and trimming were deduced from the DNA. The data show roughly 80,000 clones, more than 90% seen once. Source material: peripheral blood. The V call is TRBV29-1, the J call TRBJ1-1; TRBD1 aligns across 9 bases. The clonotype comes from a man in his sixties with acute or convalescent COVID-19. CDR3 bases: TGCAGCGCCGACAGGGGGAGAACTGAAGCTTTCTTT. It yields the protein CSADRGRTEAFF.